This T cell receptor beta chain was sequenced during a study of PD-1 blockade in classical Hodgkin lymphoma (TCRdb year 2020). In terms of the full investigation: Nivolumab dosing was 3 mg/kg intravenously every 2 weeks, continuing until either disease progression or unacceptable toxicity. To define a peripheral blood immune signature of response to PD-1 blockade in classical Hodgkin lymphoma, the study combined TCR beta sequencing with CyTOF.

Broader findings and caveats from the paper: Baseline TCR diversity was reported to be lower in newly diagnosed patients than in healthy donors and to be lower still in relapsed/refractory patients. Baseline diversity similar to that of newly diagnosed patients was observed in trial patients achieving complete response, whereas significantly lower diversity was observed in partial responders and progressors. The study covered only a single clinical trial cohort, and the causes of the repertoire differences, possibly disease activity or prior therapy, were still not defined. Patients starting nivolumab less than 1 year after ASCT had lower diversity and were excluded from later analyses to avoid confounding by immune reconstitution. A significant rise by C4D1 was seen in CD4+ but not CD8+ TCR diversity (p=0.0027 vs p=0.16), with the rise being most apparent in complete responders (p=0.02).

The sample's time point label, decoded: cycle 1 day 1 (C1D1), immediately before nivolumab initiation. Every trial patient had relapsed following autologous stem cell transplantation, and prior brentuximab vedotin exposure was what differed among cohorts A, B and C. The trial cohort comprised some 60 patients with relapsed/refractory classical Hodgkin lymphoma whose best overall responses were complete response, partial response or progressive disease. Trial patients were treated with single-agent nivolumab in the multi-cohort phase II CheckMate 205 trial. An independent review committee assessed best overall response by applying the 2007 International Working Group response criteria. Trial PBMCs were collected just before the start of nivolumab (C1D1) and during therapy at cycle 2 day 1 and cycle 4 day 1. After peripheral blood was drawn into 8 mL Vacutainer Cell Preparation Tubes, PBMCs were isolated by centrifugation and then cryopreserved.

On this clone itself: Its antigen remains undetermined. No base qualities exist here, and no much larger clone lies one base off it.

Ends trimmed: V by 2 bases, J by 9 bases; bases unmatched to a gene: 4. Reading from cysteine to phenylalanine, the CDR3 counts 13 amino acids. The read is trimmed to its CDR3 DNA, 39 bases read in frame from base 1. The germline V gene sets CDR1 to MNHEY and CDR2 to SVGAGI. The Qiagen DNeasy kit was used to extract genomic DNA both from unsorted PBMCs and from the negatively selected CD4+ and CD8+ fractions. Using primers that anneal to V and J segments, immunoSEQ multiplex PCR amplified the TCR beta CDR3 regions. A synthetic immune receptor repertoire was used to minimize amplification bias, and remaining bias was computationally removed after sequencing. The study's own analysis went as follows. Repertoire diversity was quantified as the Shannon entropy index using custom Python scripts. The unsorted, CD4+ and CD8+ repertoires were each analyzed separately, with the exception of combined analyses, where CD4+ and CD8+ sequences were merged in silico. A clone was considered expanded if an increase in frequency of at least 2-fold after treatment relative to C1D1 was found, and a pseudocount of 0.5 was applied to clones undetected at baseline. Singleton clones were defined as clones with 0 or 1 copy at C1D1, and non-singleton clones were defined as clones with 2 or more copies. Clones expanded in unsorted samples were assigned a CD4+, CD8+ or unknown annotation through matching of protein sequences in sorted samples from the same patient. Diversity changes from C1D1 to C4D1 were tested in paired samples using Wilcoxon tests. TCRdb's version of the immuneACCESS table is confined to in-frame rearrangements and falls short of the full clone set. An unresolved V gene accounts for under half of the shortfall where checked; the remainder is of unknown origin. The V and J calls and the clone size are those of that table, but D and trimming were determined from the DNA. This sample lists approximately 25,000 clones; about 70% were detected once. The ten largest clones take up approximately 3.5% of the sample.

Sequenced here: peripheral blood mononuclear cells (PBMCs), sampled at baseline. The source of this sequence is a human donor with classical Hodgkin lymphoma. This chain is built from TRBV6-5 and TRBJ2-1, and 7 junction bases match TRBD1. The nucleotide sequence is TGTGCCAGCAGTTACCACAGGGGTATTGAGCAGTTCTTC. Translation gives CASSYHRGIEQFF.